The following is a T cell receptor (beta chain) sequence with its context. This specimen belongs to a study of blood T cell repertoires in COVID-19. The authors' processing: Quantification of nucleated cells was approximated via reference gene primer amplification. Assay used: immunoSEQ multiplex PCR; TCRdb lists only in-frame clones, some missing. The DNA gave D and trimming, while V, J and clone size come from that table. The sample yields around 100,000 clones, about 85% seen once. The CDR3 extends over 16 amino acids. Germline-derived CDR1 and CDR2 are SGHRS and YFSETQ. V was clipped by 2 bases and J by 7 bases; unmatched bases: 14.

Sequenced input: peripheral blood. This chain uses TRBV5-1 with TRBJ2-5, with TRBD1 matching 7 bases. This clonotype was sampled from a man in his fifties or sixties in a cohort sampled during active COVID-19. DNA for the CDR3: TGCGCCAGCAGCTTCCAAATAGACAGGGCAACGAGGACCCAGTACTTC. It is translated as CASSFQIDRATRTQYF. Full variable domain (missing parts from reference TRBV5-1 and TRBJ2-5): KAGVTQTPRYLIKTRGQQVTLSCSPISGHRSVSWYQQTPGQGLQFLFEYFSETQRNKGNFPGRFSGRQFSNSRSEMNVSTLELGDSALYLCASSFQIDRATRTQYFGPGTRLLVL.